The 8 T cell receptor beta chains reported below all come from one sample, sequenced in a study of tumor-infiltrating lymphocytes in primary liver carcinoma. A constant-region primer served to make TCR beta cDNA from 500 to 550 ng total RNA. Nested multiplex PCR, run for three rounds with slightly modified ARM-PCR, yielded TCR beta libraries. The first two PCR rounds used TRBV1-TRBV30 primers with a Cbeta primer, 10 cycles each. TCRdb re-called the multiplex PCR reads with MiXCR, one entry per CDR3 protein. The sample consists of about 99,000 distinct CDR3 sequences, about 70% of them appearing once. Co-extracting RNA and DNA was done with 20-30 mg of unsorted bulk tissue as input. Sample: liver tumor tissue from sampling region 5. Subset meaning: tumor region T5, tumor centre. Source of these receptors: a woman aged 55-69 years with primary liver carcinoma and hepatitis B virus infection.

V is TRBV6-1 and J is TRBJ2-1, with D perhaps TRBD2 (6 bases). Germline V gives CDR1 MNHNS, CDR2 SASEGT. This CDR3 has 15 amino acids. V was clipped by 3 bases and J by 3 bases, with 12 bases between them. Written as DNA, the CDR3 is TGTGCCAGCAGTGATTCCAACGGGAGCTACAATGAGCAGTTCTTC. Translating gives CASSDSNGSYNEQFF.

Remarks on this clonotype: This is likely a read error, given that the CDR3 carries no conserved phenylalanine or tryptophan at its end. This rearrangement joins TRBV6-5 to TRBJ2-3, with D perhaps being TRBD1 or TRBD2 (6 bases each). CDR1 MNHEY and CDR2 SVGAGI come from the germline V gene. This CDR3 has 17 residues. Trimming took off 1 base at V and 1 base at J, with 15 bases between the two ends. The CDR3 here is CASSYLPGAMGTDTQYL. DNA for the CDR3: TGTGCCAGCAGTTACTTGCCGGGGGCGATGGGCACAGATACGCAGTATTTG.

This clonotype is medium-sized by share. This chain joins TRBV11-3 and TRBJ2-3, with 9 positions matching TRBD2. V was clipped by 5 bases and J by 0 bases; unmatched bases: 12. This CDR3 spans 18 amino acids. CDR1 is SGHNT and CDR2 is YENEEA in the germline V gene. In nucleotides, the CDR3 is TGTGCCAGCAGCCGTTGGGTAGCGGGAGAAGATAGCACAGATACGCAGTATTTT. This encodes CASSRWVAGEDSTDTQYF.

To note about this clonotype: One end of the junction does not line up with germline, which may come from a read error. J is TRBJ2-5 and V is TRBV16, with D unclear. This CDR3 contains 15 residues. CDR1 is KGHSY, CDR2 FQNENV, per germline. CDR3 amino acids: CASSHSARPQETHYF. CDR3 coding DNA: TGTGCCAGCAGCCACTCGGCGAGACCCCAAGAGACCCATTACTTC.

At least ten counts were recorded for this clonotype. This may be a read error: a much more frequent sequence differs by one nucleotide. This chain connects TRBV14 to TRBJ2-5, with TRBD2 as a possible D gene (5 bases). The CDR3 is 15 amino acids. Germline V CDR1 and CDR2: SGHDN, FVKESK. Between the trimmed V and J ends, which lost 0 bases and 2 bases, there was a span of 10 bases. CDR3 loop: CASSQDLAVQETQYF. CDR3 coding DNA: TGTGCCAGCAGCCAAGATCTAGCCGTTCAAGAGACCCAGTACTTC.

This clonotype was found once. The junction does not match germline at one end; this may be a read error. The chain recombines TRBV10-3 with TRBJ1-5; D unclear. The CDR3 runs to 15 residues. CDR1 is ENHRY and CDR2 is SYGVKD in the germline V gene. CDR3: CDISEARVGNQPQHF. The CDR3 DNA sequence: TGTGACATCAGTGAAGCACGTGTCGGCAATCAGCCCCAGCATTTT.

This clonotype came up many times. The chain recombines TRBV4-1 with TRBJ1-2; D is unclear. The CDR3 sequence is 13 residues long. Germline CDR1 is MGHRA and CDR2 is YSYEKL. The V gene lost 4 bases and the J gene lost 7 bases, with 13 bases spanning the gap. The chain's CDR3 is CASSPLGRRGYTF. The CDR3 bases are TGCGCCAGCAGCCCTTTGGGCCGGCGTGGCTACACCTTC.

As regards this clonotype: This may arise from a read error, as a much more abundant clone is one base away. V gene TRBV6-5 combines with J gene TRBJ2-5, with 10 bases identical to TRBD1. Germline loops: CDR1 MNHEY, CDR2 SVGAGI. This CDR3 spans 16 amino acids. In DNA form, the CDR3 reads TGTGTCAGCAGTTACTCGATGGGACAGGGGCGGAAGACCCAGTACTTC. Translated, it gives CVSSYSMGQGRKTQYF.